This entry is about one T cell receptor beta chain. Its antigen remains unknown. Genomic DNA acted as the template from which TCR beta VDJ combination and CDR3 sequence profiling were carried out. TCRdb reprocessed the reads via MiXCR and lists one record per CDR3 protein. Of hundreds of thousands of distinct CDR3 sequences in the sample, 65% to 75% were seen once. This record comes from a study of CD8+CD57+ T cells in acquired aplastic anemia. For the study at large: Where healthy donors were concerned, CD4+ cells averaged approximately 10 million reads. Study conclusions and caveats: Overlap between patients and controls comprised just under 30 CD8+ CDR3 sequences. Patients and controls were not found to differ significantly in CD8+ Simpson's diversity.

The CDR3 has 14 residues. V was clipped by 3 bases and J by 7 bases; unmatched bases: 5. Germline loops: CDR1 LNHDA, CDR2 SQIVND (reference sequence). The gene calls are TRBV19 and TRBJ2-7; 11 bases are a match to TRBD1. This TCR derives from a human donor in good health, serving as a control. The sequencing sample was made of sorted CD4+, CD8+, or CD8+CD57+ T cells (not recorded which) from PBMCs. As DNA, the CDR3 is TGTGCCAGTAGTATCCGGGACAGGGGGGGGGAGCAGTACTTC. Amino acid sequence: CASSIRDRGGEQYF.